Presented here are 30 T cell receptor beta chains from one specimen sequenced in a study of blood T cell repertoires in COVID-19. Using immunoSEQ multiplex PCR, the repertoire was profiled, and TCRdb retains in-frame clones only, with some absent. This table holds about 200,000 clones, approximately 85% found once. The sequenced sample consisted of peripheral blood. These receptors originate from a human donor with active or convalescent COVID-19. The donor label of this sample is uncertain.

The CDR3 is CASSPLLGDEQFF. CDR3 nucleotide sequence: TGTGCCAGCTCACCCTTACTTGGAGATGAGCAGTTCTTC. V gene TRBV18 combines with J gene TRBJ2-1; D remains unclear. Germline-derived CDR1 and CDR2 are KGHSH and LQKENI. This CDR3 has 13 residues. V was pared by 3 bases and J by 8 bases, with 11 bases between.

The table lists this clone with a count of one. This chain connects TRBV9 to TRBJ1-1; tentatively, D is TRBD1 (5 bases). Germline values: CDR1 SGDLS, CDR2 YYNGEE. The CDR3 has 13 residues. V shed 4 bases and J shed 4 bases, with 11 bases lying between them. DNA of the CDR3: TGTGCCAGCAGCTCGGGGGATGGCACTGAAGCTTTCTTT. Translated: CASSSGDGTEAFF. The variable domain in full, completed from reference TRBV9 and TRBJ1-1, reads DSGVTQTPKHLITATGQRVTLRCSPRSGDLSVYWYQQSLDQGLQFLIQYYNGEERAKGNILERFSAQQFPDLHSELNLSSLELGDSALYFCASSSGDGTEAFFGQGTRLTVV.

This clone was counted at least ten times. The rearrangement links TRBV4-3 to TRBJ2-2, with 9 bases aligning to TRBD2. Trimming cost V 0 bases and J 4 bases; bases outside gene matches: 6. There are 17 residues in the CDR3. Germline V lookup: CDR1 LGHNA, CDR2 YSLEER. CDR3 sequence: CASSQDPGLAGTGELFF. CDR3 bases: TGCGCCAGCAGCCAAGATCCGGGACTAGCAGGCACCGGGGAGCTGTTTTTT.

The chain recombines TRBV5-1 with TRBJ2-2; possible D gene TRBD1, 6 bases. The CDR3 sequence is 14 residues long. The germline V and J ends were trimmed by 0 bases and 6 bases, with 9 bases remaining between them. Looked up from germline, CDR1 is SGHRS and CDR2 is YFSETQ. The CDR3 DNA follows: TGCGCCAGCAGCTTGGACAGGGTCGCCGGGGAGCTGTTTTTT. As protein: CASSLDRVAGELFF.

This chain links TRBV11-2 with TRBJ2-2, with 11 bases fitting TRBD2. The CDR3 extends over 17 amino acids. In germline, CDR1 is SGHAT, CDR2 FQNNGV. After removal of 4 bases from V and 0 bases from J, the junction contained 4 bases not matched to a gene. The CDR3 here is CASSWGGLAANTGELFF. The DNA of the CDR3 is TGTGCCAGCAGCTGGGGGGGACTAGCGGCGAACACCGGGGAGCTGTTTTTT.

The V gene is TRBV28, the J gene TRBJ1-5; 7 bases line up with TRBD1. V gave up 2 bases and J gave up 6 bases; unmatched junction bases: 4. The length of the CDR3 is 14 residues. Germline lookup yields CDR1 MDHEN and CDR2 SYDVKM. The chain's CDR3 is CASSLLQGSQPQHF. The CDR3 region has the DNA TGTGCCAGCAGTTTACTACAGGGGAGTCAGCCCCAGCATTTT.

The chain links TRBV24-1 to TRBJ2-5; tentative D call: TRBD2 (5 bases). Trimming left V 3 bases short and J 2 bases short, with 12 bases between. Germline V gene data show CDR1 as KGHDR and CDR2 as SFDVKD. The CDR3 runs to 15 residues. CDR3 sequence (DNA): TGTGCCACCAGTGATCTCCTAGCTATACAAGAGACCCAGTACTTC. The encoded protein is CATSDLLAIQETQYF.

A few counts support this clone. The CDR3 sequence is CASQDGSSYEQYF. As DNA, the CDR3 is TGTGCCAGCCAGGACGGGAGCTCCTACGAGCAGTACTTC. This chain links TRBV28 with TRBJ2-7, with a possible D match to TRBD2 (6 bases). Germline V gene lookup returns CDR1 MDHEN and CDR2 SYDVKM. V gave up 8 bases and J gave up 0 bases, with 11 bases separating them. This CDR3 region has 13 residues.

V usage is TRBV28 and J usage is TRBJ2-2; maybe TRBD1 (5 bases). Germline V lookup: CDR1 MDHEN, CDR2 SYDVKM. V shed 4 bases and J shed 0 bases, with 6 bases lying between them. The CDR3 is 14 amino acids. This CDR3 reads CASSSGPNTGELFF. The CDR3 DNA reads TGTGCCAGCAGTTCAGGGCCGAACACCGGGGAGCTGTTTTTT. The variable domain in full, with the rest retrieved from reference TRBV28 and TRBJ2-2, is DVKVTQSSRYLVKRTGEKVFLECVQDMDHENMFWYRQDPGLGLRLIYFSYDVKMKEKGDIPEGYSVSREKKERFSLILESASTNQTSMYLCASSSGPNTGELFFGEGSRLTVL.

As DNA, the CDR3 is TGCACCAGCAGCCACTCTTCGAAGCTCTACGAGCAGTACTTC. This encodes CTSSHSSKLYEQYF. The chain is built from TRBV1 and TRBJ2-7; the table calls TRBD2, which could not be checked here. TRBV1 represents a pseudogene. This CDR3 spans 14 amino acids.

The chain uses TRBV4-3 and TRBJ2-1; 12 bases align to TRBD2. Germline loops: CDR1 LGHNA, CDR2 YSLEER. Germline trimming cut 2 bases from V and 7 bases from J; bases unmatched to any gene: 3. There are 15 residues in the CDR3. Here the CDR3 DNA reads TGCGCCAGCAGCCAACCTAGCGGGGGGGCAAATGAGCAGTTCTTC. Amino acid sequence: CASSQPSGGANEQFF.

The CDR3 DNA is TGTGCCATCAGTGACCCGGGACTAGCGGGAGTGAGGAATGAGCAGTTCTTC. Translated, it gives CAISDPGLAGVRNEQFF. The rearrangement joins TRBV10-3 to TRBJ2-1, with 14 bases that match TRBD2. The germline CDR1 and CDR2 sequences are ENHRY and SYGVKD. With 3 bases clipped from V and 7 bases from J, the junction kept 8 bases outside the gene matches. The CDR3 loop spans 17 amino acids.

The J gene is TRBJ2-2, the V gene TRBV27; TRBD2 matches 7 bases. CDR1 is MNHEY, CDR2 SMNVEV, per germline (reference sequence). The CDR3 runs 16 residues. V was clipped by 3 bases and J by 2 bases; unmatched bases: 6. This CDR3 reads CASSFNSGTNTGELFF. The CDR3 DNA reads TGTGCCAGCAGTTTTAACAGCGGGACCAACACCGGGGAGCTGTTTTTT.

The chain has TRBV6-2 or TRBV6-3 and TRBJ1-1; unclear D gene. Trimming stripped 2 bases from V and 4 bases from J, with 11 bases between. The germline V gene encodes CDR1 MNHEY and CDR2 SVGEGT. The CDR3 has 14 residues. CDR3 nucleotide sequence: TGTGCCAGCAGTTACATAACCGGCGGCACTGAAGCTTTCTTT. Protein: CASSYITGGTEAFF.

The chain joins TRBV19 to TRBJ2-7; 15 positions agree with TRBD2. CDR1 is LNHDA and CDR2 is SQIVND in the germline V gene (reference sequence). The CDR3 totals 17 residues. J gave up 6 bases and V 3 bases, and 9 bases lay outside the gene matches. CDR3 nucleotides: TGTGCCAGTAGTATCTATAAACCGGGACTAGCGGGAGGCGAGCAGTACTTC. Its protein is CASSIYKPGLAGGEQYF.

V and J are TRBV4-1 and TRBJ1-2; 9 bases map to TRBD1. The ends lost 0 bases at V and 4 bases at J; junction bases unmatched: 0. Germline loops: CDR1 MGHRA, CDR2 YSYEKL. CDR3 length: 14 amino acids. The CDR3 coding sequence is TGCGCCAGCAGCCAAGAGGGACAGGGCTATGGCTACACCTTC. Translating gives CASSQEGQGYGYTF.

CDR3 in amino acids: CASSLVSSGSQFF. The CDR3 region has the DNA TGTGCCAGCAGTTTAGTCTCTAGCGGGAGTCAGTTCTTC. V and J are TRBV12-3 or TRBV12-4 and TRBJ2-1; TRBD2 matches 10 bases. Trimming removed 1 base from V and 13 bases from J; junction bases left unmatched: 4. CDR3 length equals 13 residues.

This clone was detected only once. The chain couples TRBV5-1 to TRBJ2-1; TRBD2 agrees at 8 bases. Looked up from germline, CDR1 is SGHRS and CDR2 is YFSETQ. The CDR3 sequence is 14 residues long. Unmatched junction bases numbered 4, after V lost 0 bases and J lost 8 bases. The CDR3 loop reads CASSLGQAGDEQFF. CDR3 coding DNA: TGCGCCAGCAGCTTGGGGCAAGCGGGGGATGAGCAGTTCTTC.

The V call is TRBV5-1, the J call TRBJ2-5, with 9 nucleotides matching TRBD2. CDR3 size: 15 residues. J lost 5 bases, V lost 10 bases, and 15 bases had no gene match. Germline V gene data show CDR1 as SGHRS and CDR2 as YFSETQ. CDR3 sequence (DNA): TGCGCCTCTTTCTTAGCGGGAGTTCCCGGGGAGACCCAGTACTTC. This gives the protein CASFLAGVPGETQYF.

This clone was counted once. CDR3 sequence: CASSRTGADTEAFF. The CDR3 DNA is TGTGCCAGCAGCCGGACAGGGGCGGACACTGAAGCTTTCTTT. The chain joins TRBV9 to TRBJ1-1; TRBD1 matches 9 bases. The CDR3 is made up of 14 amino acids. V trimming: 4 bases; J trimming: 3 bases; junction bases outside the gene matches: 4. The germline V gene encodes CDR1 SGDLS and CDR2 YYNGEE.

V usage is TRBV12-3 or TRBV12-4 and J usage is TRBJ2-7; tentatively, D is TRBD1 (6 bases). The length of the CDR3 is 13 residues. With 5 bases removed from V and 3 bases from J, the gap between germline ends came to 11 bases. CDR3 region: CASSRRTDYEQYF. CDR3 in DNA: TGTGCCAGCAGTCGTCGGACAGACTACGAGCAGTACTTC.

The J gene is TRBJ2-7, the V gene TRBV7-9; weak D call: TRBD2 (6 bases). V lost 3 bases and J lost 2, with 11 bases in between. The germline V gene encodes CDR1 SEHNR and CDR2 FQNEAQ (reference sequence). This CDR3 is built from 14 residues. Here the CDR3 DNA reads TGTGCCAGCAGCTTCCGGGAGTCCCCCTACGAGCAGTACTTC. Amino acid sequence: CASSFRESPYEQYF.

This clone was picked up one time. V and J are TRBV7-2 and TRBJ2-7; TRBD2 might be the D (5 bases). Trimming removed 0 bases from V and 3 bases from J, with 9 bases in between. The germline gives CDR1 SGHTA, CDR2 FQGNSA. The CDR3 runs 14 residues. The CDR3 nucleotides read TGTGCCAGCAGCTTAGCCTTTCGGGACTACGAGCAGTACTTC. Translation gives CASSLAFRDYEQYF.

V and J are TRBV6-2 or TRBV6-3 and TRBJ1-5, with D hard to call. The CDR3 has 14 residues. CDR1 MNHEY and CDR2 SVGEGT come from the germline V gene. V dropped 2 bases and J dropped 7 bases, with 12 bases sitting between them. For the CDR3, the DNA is TGTGCCAGCAGTTACGGCGGGGTCGGACAGCCCCAGCATTTT. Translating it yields CASSYGGVGQPQHF.

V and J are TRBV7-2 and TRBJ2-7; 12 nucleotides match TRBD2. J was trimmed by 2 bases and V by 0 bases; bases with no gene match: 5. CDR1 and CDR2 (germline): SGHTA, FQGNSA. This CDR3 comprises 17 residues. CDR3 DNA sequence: TGTGCCAGCAGCTTAGCGTCGGGACTAGCGGGCCCCTACGAGCAGTACTTC. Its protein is CASSLASGLAGPYEQYF.

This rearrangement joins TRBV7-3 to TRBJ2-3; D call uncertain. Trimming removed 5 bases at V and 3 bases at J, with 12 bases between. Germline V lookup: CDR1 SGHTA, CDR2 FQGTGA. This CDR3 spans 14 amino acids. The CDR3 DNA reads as TGTGCCAGCAGCCCTAAGTCTAGTACAGATACGCAGTATTTT. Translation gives CASSPKSSTDTQYF.

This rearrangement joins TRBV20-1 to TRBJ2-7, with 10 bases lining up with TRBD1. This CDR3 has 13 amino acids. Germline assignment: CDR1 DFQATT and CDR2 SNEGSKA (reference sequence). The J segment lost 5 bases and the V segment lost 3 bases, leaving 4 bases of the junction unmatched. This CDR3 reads CSASGTGADEQYF. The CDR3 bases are TGCAGTGCTAGTGGGACAGGGGCTGACGAGCAGTACTTC.

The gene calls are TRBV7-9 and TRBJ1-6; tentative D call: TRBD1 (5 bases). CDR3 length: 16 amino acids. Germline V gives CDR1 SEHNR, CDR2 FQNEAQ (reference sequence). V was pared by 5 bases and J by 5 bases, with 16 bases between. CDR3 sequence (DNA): TGTGCCAGCAGCCCCGACAGCCCCTTCGATAATTCACCCCTCCACTTT. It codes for CASSPDSPFDNSPLHF.

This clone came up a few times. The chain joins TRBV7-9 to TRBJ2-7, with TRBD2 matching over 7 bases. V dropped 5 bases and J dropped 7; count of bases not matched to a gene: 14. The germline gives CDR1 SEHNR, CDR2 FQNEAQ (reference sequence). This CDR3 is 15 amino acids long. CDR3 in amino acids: CASSQPRDPGGEQYF. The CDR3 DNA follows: TGTGCCAGCAGCCAGCCCCGGGATCCCGGGGGGGAGCAGTACTTC.

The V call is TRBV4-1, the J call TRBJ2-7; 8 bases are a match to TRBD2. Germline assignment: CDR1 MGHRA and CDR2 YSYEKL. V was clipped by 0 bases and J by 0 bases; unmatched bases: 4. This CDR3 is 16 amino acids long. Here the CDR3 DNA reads TGCGCCAGCAGCCAAGAAGCGGGGGTCAGCTCCTACGAGCAGTACTTC. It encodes CASSQEAGVSSYEQYF.